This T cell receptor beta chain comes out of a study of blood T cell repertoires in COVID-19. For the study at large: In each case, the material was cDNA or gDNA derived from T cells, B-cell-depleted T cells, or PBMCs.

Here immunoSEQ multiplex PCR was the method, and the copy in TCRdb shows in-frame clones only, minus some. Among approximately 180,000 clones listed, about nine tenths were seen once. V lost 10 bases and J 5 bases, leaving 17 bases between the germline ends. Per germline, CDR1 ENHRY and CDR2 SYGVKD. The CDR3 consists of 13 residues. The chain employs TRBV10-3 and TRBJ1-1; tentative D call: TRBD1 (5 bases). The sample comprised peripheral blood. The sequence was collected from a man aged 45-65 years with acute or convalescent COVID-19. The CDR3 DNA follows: TGTGCCACCCAAGGGAAAGGGGCGACTGAAGCTTTCTTT. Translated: CATQGKGATEAFF.